Below, 24 T cell receptor beta chains from the same sample are listed, as sequenced in a study of shared clonotypes between healthy human individuals. This table comes from immunoSEQ multiplex PCR, and its TCRdb copy is limited to in-frame clones, with some not included. The sample has more than 1,200,000 clones; 98% are singletons. The sequenced sample consisted of naive CD4+ T cells sorted from blood. The subset is: CD45RA+ positively selected. The receptors stem from a man aged 25 to 40 in good health.

This chain links TRBV25-1 with TRBJ2-4; 7 nucleotides line up with TRBD1. This CDR3 region has 13 residues. The germline CDR1 and CDR2 sequences are MGHDK and SYGVNS. With 8 bases clipped from V and 5 bases from J, the junction kept 6 bases outside the gene matches. CDR3: CASWDRGENIQYF. CDR3 DNA sequence: TGTGCCAGCTGGGACAGAGGGGAAAACATTCAGTACTTC. Full variable domain (rest looked up from reference TRBV25-1 and TRBJ2-4): EADIYQTPRYLVIGTGKKITLECSQTMGHDKMYWYQQDPGMELHLIHYSYGVNSTEKGDLSSESTVSRIRTEHFPLTLESARPSHTSQYLCASWDRGENIQYFGAGTRLSVL.

The V gene is TRBV7-2, the J gene TRBJ2-7, with 12 bases identical to TRBD1. V was clipped by 1 base and J by 6 bases; unmatched bases: 4. The CDR3 sequence is 15 residues long. CDR1 SGHTA and CDR2 FQGNSA come from the germline V gene. Written as DNA, the CDR3 is TGTGCCAGCAGCTTAGTCGGGACAGGGGGCCGCGAGCAGTACTTC. Amino acids: CASSLVGTGGREQYF.

The V gene is TRBV7-8, the J gene TRBJ1-1; possible D gene TRBD1, 5 bases. V lost 2 bases, J lost 3 bases, and 10 bases lay in between. This CDR3 region has 14 residues. The germline V gene encodes CDR1 SGHVS and CDR2 FQNEAQ. The CDR3 nucleotides read TGTGCCAGCAGCTTATTGGGGGGGGACACTGAAGCTTTCTTT. Translation: CASSLLGGDTEAFF.

V gene TRBV30 combines with J gene TRBJ2-7; 8 bases are shared with TRBD1. CDR1 GTSNPN and CDR2 SVGIG come from the germline V gene (reference sequence). The junction had 5 bases not matched to a gene; V was cut back by 4 bases and J by 3 bases. The CDR3 runs 13 residues. DNA of the CDR3: TGTGCCTGGATAGGACAGGGTGACTACGAGCAGTACTTC. This translates into CAWIGQGDYEQYF.

The chain employs TRBV5-1 and TRBJ2-7, with no clear D. CDR1 is SGHRS, CDR2 YFSETQ, per germline. With 0 bases removed from V and 5 bases from J, the gap between germline ends came to 6 bases. The CDR3 consists of 12 residues. In nucleotides, the CDR3 is TGCGCCAGCAGCTTGGGTCACAACGAGCAGTACTTC. Its protein product is CASSLGHNEQYF.

The J gene is TRBJ2-3, the V gene TRBV19, with 12 bases aligning to TRBD2. Germline values: CDR1 LNHDA, CDR2 SQIVND (reference sequence). The CDR3 has 21 amino acids. J lost 4 bases, V lost 2 bases, and 19 bases had no gene match. The CDR3 loop reads CASSITYSGPGLAGGPDTQYF. The CDR3 DNA follows: TGTGCCAGTAGTATAACCTACTCGGGGCCAGGTCTAGCGGGAGGGCCAGATACGCAGTATTTT.

V usage is TRBV15 and J usage is TRBJ1-5; 8 nucleotides match TRBD1. This CDR3 has 16 amino acids. V was pared by 5 bases and J by 3 bases, with 9 bases of the junction left unmatched. Germline V CDR1 and CDR2: LNHNV, YYDKDF (reference sequence). This chain's CDR3 is CATSYTGTGPNQPQHF. Here the CDR3 DNA reads TGTGCCACCAGCTACACCGGGACAGGACCCAATCAGCCCCAGCATTTT.

A single count supports this clone. The chain has TRBV13 and TRBJ1-1; no definite D call. Trimming shortened V by 6 bases and J by 0 bases, and 2 bases separated the two germline ends. CDR1 and CDR2 (germline): PRHDT, FYEKMQ (reference sequence). The CDR3 is 11 residues long. Written as DNA, the CDR3 is TGTGCCAGCAGGATGAACACTGAAGCTTTCTTT. Translated, it gives CASRMNTEAFF.

The V gene is TRBV5-1, the J gene TRBJ2-3; D may be TRBD2 (6 bases). Between the trimmed V and J ends, which lost 4 bases and 1 base, there was a span of 16 bases. CDR3 length: 16 amino acids. The V gene's germline CDR1 is SGHRS and CDR2 YFSETQ. CDR3 amino acids: CASSPSSAAGTDTQYF. The CDR3 DNA is TGCGCCAGCAGCCCTTCTAGCGCCGCGGGCACAGATACGCAGTATTTT.

This chain links TRBV2 with TRBJ1-5; no firm D call. From germline, CDR1 is SNHLY and CDR2 FYNNEI. V lost 4 bases and J lost 4, with 14 bases in between. The CDR3 is made up of 15 amino acids. The CDR3 DNA sequence: TGTGCCAGCAGTGTCACAGCTCCGAAAAATCAGCCCCAGCATTTT. Amino acid sequence: CASSVTAPKNQPQHF.

V and J are TRBV29-1 and TRBJ2-7, with TRBD1 matching over 10 bases. V lost 7 bases, J lost 3 bases, and 3 bases stayed unmatched. Per germline, CDR1 SQVTM and CDR2 ANQGSEA. The CDR3 runs 12 residues. Here the CDR3 DNA reads TGCAGCGGTGGACAGGGGGTCTACGAGCAGTACTTC. This sequence encodes CSGGQGVYEQYF.

This chain joins TRBV5-1 and TRBJ2-1, with unresolved D. Trimming shortened V by 3 bases and J by 0 bases, and 13 bases separated the two germline ends. Germline CDR1 SGHRS, CDR2 YFSETQ. The CDR3 is 16 residues long. The chain's CDR3 is CASSSSPSSSYNEQFF. CDR3 coding DNA: TGCGCCAGCAGCTCGAGCCCGTCCAGCTCCTACAATGAGCAGTTCTTC.

This clone was detected once. Written as DNA, the CDR3 is TGCGCCAGCAGCCAGAACTACAGGGTCAGCAATCAGCCCCAGCATTTT. Its translation is CASSQNYRVSNQPQHF. The chain is built from TRBV4-1 and TRBJ1-5; tentative D call: TRBD1 (6 bases). The CDR3 spans 16 residues. V shed 3 bases and J shed 1 base, with 13 bases lying between them. Germline assignment: CDR1 MGHRA and CDR2 YSYEKL.

The rearrangement joins TRBV7-9 to TRBJ2-1; tentatively, D is TRBD1 or TRBD2 (5 bases each). There are 15 residues in the CDR3. V lost 3 bases to trimming and J lost 3 bases, with 12 bases between them. Germline loops: CDR1 SEHNR, CDR2 FQNEAQ (reference sequence). CDR3 protein: CASSFILGDYNEQFF. The CDR3 nucleotides read TGTGCCAGCAGCTTTATACTAGGGGACTACAATGAGCAGTTCTTC.

DNA for the CDR3: TGTGCCAGCAGCGAAGGGACAGGGTGGAGCAATCAGCCCCAGCATTTT. Its protein is CASSEGTGWSNQPQHF. The rearrangement joins TRBV4-2 to TRBJ1-5, with 9 bases that match TRBD1. There are 16 residues in the CDR3. J gave up 1 base and V 5 bases, and 6 bases lay outside the gene matches. Germline-derived CDR1 and CDR2 are LGHNA and YNFKEQ.

This chain connects TRBV10-1 to TRBJ2-7, with TRBD2 matching over 16 bases. The germline CDR1 and CDR2 sequences are WNHNN and SYGVQD (reference sequence). V lost 5 bases and J lost 2; bases outside the gene matches: 6. The CDR3 is 17 amino acids. CDR3 region: CASSPGLAGGRAYEQYF. In DNA form, the CDR3 reads TGCGCCAGCAGTCCGGGACTAGCGGGAGGGCGGGCCTACGAGCAGTACTTC.

The gene calls are TRBV25-1 and TRBJ2-3, with 9 bases lining up with TRBD2. CDR1 is MGHDK, CDR2 SYGVNS, per germline. V dropped 3 bases and J dropped 4; count of bases not matched to a gene: 5. CDR3 length: 15 amino acids. CDR3 coding DNA: TGTGCCAGCAGTGAGGTAGCGGGAGACGCAGATACGCAGTATTTT. Amino acid sequence: CASSEVAGDADTQYF. The full variable domain, rest sourced from reference TRBV25-1 and TRBJ2-3, is EADIYQTPRYLVIGTGKKITLECSQTMGHDKMYWYQQDPGMELHLIHYSYGVNSTEKGDLSSESTVSRIRTEHFPLTLESARPSHTSQYLCASSEVAGDADTQYFGPGTRLTVL.

The CDR3 here is CASSEMGASRGNEQFF. The DNA of the CDR3 is TGCGCCAGCAGTGAGATGGGAGCCTCAAGGGGCAATGAGCAGTTCTTC. This chain joins TRBV10-2 and TRBJ2-1; D is possibly TRBD1 or TRBD2 (5 bases each). V gave up 2 bases and J gave up 6 bases, with 17 bases separating them. Germline V lookup: CDR1 WSHSY, CDR2 SAAADI. This CDR3 region has 16 residues.

The chain joins TRBV7-9 to TRBJ2-7; D gene ambiguous. The CDR3 has 11 amino acids. Per the germline V gene, CDR1 is SEHNR and CDR2 is FQNEAQ (reference sequence). V was trimmed by 8 bases and J by 0 bases, leaving 5 bases between them. The CDR3 sequence: CASAASYEQYF. Written as DNA, the CDR3 is TGTGCCAGCGCGGCCTCCTACGAGCAGTACTTC.

The rearrangement joins TRBV9 to TRBJ2-3, with 14 bases identical to TRBD2. The V segment lost 3 bases and the J segment 4 bases; nucleotides outside the gene matches: 1. Germline CDR1 SGDLS, CDR2 YYNGEE. The CDR3 has 15 amino acids. The CDR3 region has the DNA TGTGCCAGCAGCGAGACTAGCGGGAGGGCAGATACGCAGTATTTT. Protein product: CASSETSGRADTQYF.

The rearrangement uses TRBV18 and TRBJ2-6, with D possibly TRBD1 on 6 matching bases. V was cut by 3 bases and J by 1 base, with 10 bases left in between. The CDR3 consists of 16 residues. Germline V gene lookup returns CDR1 KGHSH and CDR2 LQKENI. Written as DNA, the CDR3 is TGTGCCAGCTCACCCTGGACAGCATCTGGGGCCAACGTCCTGACTTTC. This encodes CASSPWTASGANVLTF.

This chain uses TRBV7-9 with TRBJ1-3; 7 positions match TRBD1. The CDR3 covers 15 residues. Trimming cost V 2 bases and J 3 bases; bases outside gene matches: 4. Germline V gene data show CDR1 as SEHNR and CDR2 as FQNEAQ (reference sequence). The CDR3 DNA follows: TGTGCCAGCAGCTTACAGACAGGGAGTGGAAACACCATATATTTT. Its translation: CASSLQTGSGNTIYF.

The chain combines TRBV10-3 with TRBJ2-1; weak D call: TRBD1 (5 bases). CDR1 and CDR2 (germline): ENHRY, SYGVKD. V was cut by 5 bases and J by 6 bases, with 11 bases left in between. The CDR3 runs 13 residues. Here the CDR3 reads CAISFQGPNEQFF. Here the CDR3 DNA reads TGTGCCATCAGTTTCCAGGGTCCCAATGAGCAGTTCTTC.

The chain carries TRBV28 and TRBJ2-2, with a weak D call TRBD2 (6 bases). Trimming took 3 bases from V and 7 from J, leaving 18 bases between them. The CDR3 contains 16 residues. Per the germline V gene, CDR1 is MDHEN and CDR2 is SYDVKM. Here the CDR3 DNA reads TGTGCCAGCAGTTTTGGTCACGGGAGAGGGAGCGGGGAGCTGTTTTTT. It codes for CASSFGHGRGSGELFF.